These T cell receptor beta chains were read from a single sample in a study of shared clonotypes between healthy human individuals. Sequencing used immunoSEQ multiplex PCR; TCRdb keeps in-frame clones, though not all of them. The sample has approximately 640,000 clones, roughly 78% seen once; the top ten hold about 2%. The sample comprised memory CD4+ T cells sorted from blood. The receptors were gathered from a woman aged 25 to 39 in good health. The CDR3 runs from the conserved cysteine through the conserved F or W. D genes are given only for firm matches. The size entry is marked missing in some rows and otherwise reads once, few, many or a size class.

J gene: TRBJ2-3
clone size: many
V gene: TRBV10-1
D gene: TRBD2
CDR3 protein: CASSRSGRGDADTQYF
CDR3 DNA: TGCGCCAGCAGTAGAAGCGGGAGGGGGGATGCGGATACGCAGTATTTT

J gene: TRBJ2-7
clone size: -
V gene: TRBV5-1
D gene: -
CDR3 protein: CASSLTALGEQYF
CDR3 DNA: TGCGCCAGCAGCTTGACAGCGTTGGGGGAGCAGTACTTC

J gene: TRBJ2-7
clone size: -
V gene: TRBV6-5
D gene: -
CDR3 protein: CASSSDTAGSYEQYF
CDR3 DNA: TGTGCCAGCAGTTCAGATACCGCCGGGTCCTACGAGCAGTACTTC

J gene: TRBJ2-5
clone size: -
V gene: TRBV5-1
D gene: -
CDR3 protein: CASSLLGGSYQETQYF
CDR3 DNA: TGCGCCAGCAGCTTGCTTGGCGGAAGCTACCAAGAGACCCAGTACTTC

J gene: TRBJ1-5
clone size: -
V gene: TRBV7-2
D gene: TRBD1
CDR3 protein: CASSTRTGLMSQPQHF
CDR3 DNA: TGTGCCAGCAGCACCAGGACAGGACTCATGAGTCAGCCCCAGCATTTT

J gene: TRBJ1-5
clone size: -
V gene: TRBV19
D gene: -
CDR3 protein: CASTYRVKGSQPQHF
CDR3 DNA: TGTGCCAGTACCTATAGGGTTAAAGGAAGTCAGCCCCAGCATTTT

J gene: TRBJ1-1
clone size: -
V gene: TRBV27
D gene: TRBD1
CDR3 protein: CASLKQGLNTEAFF
CDR3 DNA: TGTGCCAGCCTTAAACAGGGGCTGAACACTGAAGCTTTCTTT

J gene: TRBJ2-5
clone size: -
V gene: TRBV5-8
D gene: -
CDR3 protein: CASSFWQGGVETQYF
CDR3 DNA: TGTGCCAGCAGCTTCTGGCAGGGCGGGGTAGAGACCCAGTACTTC

J gene: TRBJ2-7
clone size: -
V gene: TRBV10-3
D gene: -
CDR3 protein: CAISEVGIYEQYF
CDR3 DNA: TGTGCCATCAGTGAGGTGGGGATCTACGAGCAGTACTTC

J gene: TRBJ2-7
clone size: -
V gene: TRBV2
D gene: TRBD1
CDR3 protein: CASSGQGVEQYF
CDR3 DNA: TGTGCCAGCAGTGGACAGGGGGTCGAGCAGTACTTC

J gene: TRBJ2-1
clone size: -
V gene: TRBV11-3
D gene: -
CDR3 protein: CASSTGPLYNEQFF
CDR3 DNA: TGTGCCAGCAGCACGGGGCCCCTTTACAATGAGCAGTTCTTC

J gene: TRBJ2-1
clone size: -
V gene: TRBV7-2
D gene: TRBD2
CDR3 protein: CASSLHSGSSYNEQFF
CDR3 DNA: TGTGCCAGCAGCTTGCATAGCGGGAGCTCCTACAATGAGCAGTTCTTC

J gene: TRBJ1-5
clone size: -
V gene: TRBV2
D gene: -
CDR3 protein: CASSHRVGPTSQPQHF
CDR3 DNA: TGTGCCAGCAGTCACCGGGTGGGACCAACCAGTCAGCCCCAGCATTTT